The 22 T cell receptor beta chains reported below all come from one sample, sequenced in a study of blood T cell repertoires in COVID-19. Measured with immunoSEQ multiplex PCR; TCRdb has only the in-frame clones, and not every one. The table has 250,000 to 300,000 clones, more than 70% seen once. Material: peripheral blood. These receptors were obtained from a woman in her twenties or thirties who had recovered from COVID-19.

This clone was recorded once. The V gene is TRBV5-1, the J gene TRBJ2-5; no definite D call. Deletions cut 7 bases from V and 2 bases from J, with 9 bases between. Germline V gives CDR1 SGHRS, CDR2 YFSETQ. The length of the CDR3 is 12 residues. CDR3 coding DNA: TGCGCCAGCCAGGTAGATCAAGAGACCCAGTACTTC. Translated: CASQVDQETQYF. Full variable domain (rest looked up from reference TRBV5-1 and TRBJ2-5): KAGVTQTPRYLIKTRGQQVTLSCSPISGHRSVSWYQQTPGQGLQFLFEYFSETQRNKGNFPGRFSGRQFSNSRSEMNVSTLELGDSALYLCASQVDQETQYFGPGTRLLVL.

This chain connects TRBV5-1 to TRBJ1-1; a possible D gene is TRBD1 (5 bases). Trimming removed 4 bases at V and 0 bases at J, with 7 bases between. Germline V gives CDR1 SGHRS, CDR2 YFSETQ. The CDR3 has 13 amino acids. The CDR3 region is CASSRGVNTEAFF. Here the CDR3 DNA reads TGCGCCAGCAGCCGGGGGGTGAACACTGAAGCTTTCTTT. Variable domain in full (rest from reference TRBV5-1 and TRBJ1-1): KAGVTQTPRYLIKTRGQQVTLSCSPISGHRSVSWYQQTPGQGLQFLFEYFSETQRNKGNFPGRFSGRQFSNSRSEMNVSTLELGDSALYLCASSRGVNTEAFFGQGTRLTVV.

The chain is built from TRBV19 and TRBJ1-3, with D perhaps matching TRBD1 (6 bases). The germline V and J ends were trimmed by 6 bases and 7 bases, with 16 bases remaining between them. The germline V gene encodes CDR1 LNHDA and CDR2 SQIVND (reference sequence). There are 14 residues in the CDR3. Here the CDR3 reads CASSYTDRRNTIYF. In DNA form, the CDR3 reads TGTGCCAGTAGCTACACTGACAGGAGGAACACCATATATTTT.

This clone came up a few times. The chain uses TRBV9 and TRBJ2-1; 8 bases align to TRBD1. The length of the CDR3 is 17 residues. Germline-derived CDR1 and CDR2 are SGDLS and YYNGEE. The trim removed 0 bases at V and 3 bases at J, leaving 8 bases unmatched. The CDR3 reads CASSVDGDRSFYNEQFF. CDR3 DNA: TGTGCCAGCAGCGTAGATGGGGACAGGTCCTTCTACAATGAGCAGTTCTTC. The full variable domain, rest sourced from reference TRBV9 and TRBJ2-1, is DSGVTQTPKHLITATGQRVTLRCSPRSGDLSVYWYQQSLDQGLQFLIQYYNGEERAKGNILERFSAQQFPDLHSELNLSSLELGDSALYFCASSVDGDRSFYNEQFFGPGTRLTVL.

This chain connects TRBV6-5 to TRBJ2-1, with unresolved D. Germline V gene data show CDR1 as MNHEY and CDR2 as SVGAGI. The V end was cut by 2 bases, the J end by 2 bases, with 10 bases between. There are 15 residues in the CDR3. For the CDR3, the DNA is TGTGCCAGCAGTTACGCGAGTCCAACCTACAATGAGCAGTTCTTC. Translation: CASSYASPTYNEQFF.

V gene TRBV3-1 (or the pseudogene TRBV3-2) combines with J gene TRBJ2-5; 13 nucleotides match TRBD2. CDR3 length: 17 residues. J was trimmed by 5 bases and V by 5 bases; bases with no gene match: 11. CDR1 and CDR2 from the germline V gene are LGHDT and YNNKEL (reference sequence). The CDR3 reads CASSSGTSGDHRETQYF. DNA for the CDR3: TGTGCCAGCAGCTCGGGGACTAGCGGGGACCACCGGGAGACCCAGTACTTC.

The rearrangement joins TRBV5-4 to TRBJ1-3; tentatively, D is TRBD1 (6 bases). Germline CDR1 reads SGHNT; CDR2 reads YYREEE (reference sequence). The V and J ends lost 3 bases and 2 bases respectively, with 15 bases between them. The CDR3 spans 16 residues. The CDR3 DNA reads as TGTGCCAGCAGCTCGACCCTACAGGGTACTGGAAACACCATATATTTT. Amino acids: CASSSTLQGTGNTIYF.

This chain links TRBV7-2 with TRBJ2-4, with 9 bases lining up with TRBD2. V lost 1 base, J lost 0 bases, and 4 bases stayed unmatched. The germline V gene has CDR1 SGHTA and CDR2 FQGNSA. The CDR3 is made up of 17 amino acids. CDR3 in amino acids: CASSLDPAGGAKNIQYF. In DNA, the CDR3 is TGTGCCAGCAGCTTAGATCCAGCGGGGGGAGCCAAAAACATTCAGTACTTC.

The chain joins TRBV5-1 to TRBJ2-3; TRBD1 might be the D (6 bases). V was shortened by 2 bases and J by 2 bases, with 9 bases between the two germline ends. The CDR3 totals 14 residues. Germline V CDR1 and CDR2: SGHRS, YFSETQ. CDR3 DNA: TGCGCCAGCAGCTTAGGACAGATCACAGATACGCAGTATTTT. It translates to CASSLGQITDTQYF.

The chain has TRBV30 and TRBJ2-1; TRBD1 aligns across 10 bases. Germline V gene data show CDR1 as GTSNPN and CDR2 as SVGIG (reference sequence). The V and J ends lost 3 bases and 5 bases, in that order; junction bases with no gene match: 7. The CDR3 covers 15 residues. This CDR3 reads CAWSRQGAVDNEQFF. The CDR3 DNA follows: TGTGCCTGGAGCAGACAGGGGGCTGTCGACAATGAGCAGTTCTTC. The full variable domain, in which reference TRBV30 and TRBJ2-1 provide the parts outside the CDR3, is SQTIHQWPATLVQPVGSPLSLECTVEGTSNPNLYWYRQAAGRGLQLLFYSVGIGQISSEVPQNLSASRPQDRQFILSSKKLLLSDSGFYLCAWSRQGAVDNEQFFGPGTRLTVL.

The chain joins TRBV5-1 to TRBJ2-3; 10 bases match TRBD2. The CDR3 runs to 16 residues. The germline CDR1 and CDR2 sequences are SGHRS and YFSETQ. Trimming cost V 1 base and J 2 bases; bases outside gene matches: 4. In DNA form, the CDR3 reads TGCGCCAGCAGCTTGTTCACTAGCGGGACCACAGATACGCAGTATTTT. Translating it yields CASSLFTSGTTDTQYF. The whole variable domain, remainder taken from reference TRBV5-1 and TRBJ2-3, is KAGVTQTPRYLIKTRGQQVTLSCSPISGHRSVSWYQQTPGQGLQFLFEYFSETQRNKGNFPGRFSGRQFSNSRSEMNVSTLELGDSALYLCASSLFTSGTTDTQYFGPGTRLTVL.

The V call is TRBV5-5, the J call TRBJ1-5; D is perhaps TRBD1 (6 bases). From germline, CDR1 is SGHKS and CDR2 YYEKEE (reference sequence). The CDR3 has 13 residues. V was pared by 5 bases and J by 4 bases, with 10 bases between. Here the CDR3 reads CASSDRLNQPQHF. The CDR3 bases are TGTGCCAGCAGTGACAGGCTAAATCAGCCCCAGCATTTT.

V is TRBV7-2 and J is TRBJ2-2; 8 positions agree with TRBD1. The germline V gene encodes CDR1 SGHTA and CDR2 FQGNSA. This CDR3 has 14 amino acids. Losses at the gene ends were 7 bases for V and 7 bases for J; bases not matched to a gene: 8. The CDR3 here is CASNAQGANGELFF. The CDR3 DNA reads as TGTGCCAGCAATGCCCAGGGGGCAAACGGGGAGCTGTTTTTT.

The rearrangement links TRBV11-1 to TRBJ2-3, with 12 bases aligning to TRBD2. Germline V gene data show CDR1 as SGHAT and CDR2 as FQDESV (reference sequence). The CDR3 consists of 16 residues. V lost 5 bases and J lost 7; bases outside the gene matches: 10. The CDR3 region has the DNA TGTGCCAGCAGCCACCGTCTAGCGGGGGGGCCATATACGCAGTATTTT. It specifies CASSHRLAGGPYTQYF.

The chain uses TRBV19 and TRBJ1-5; 10 bases fit TRBD1. The V gene's germline CDR1 is LNHDA and CDR2 SQIVND (reference sequence). Trimming cost V 5 bases and J 1 base; bases outside gene matches: 5. The CDR3 length is 16 residues. For the CDR3, the DNA is TGTGCCAGTAGTTTCCGGGACAGGGGAAGCAATCAGCCCCAGCATTTT. Its protein product is CASSFRDRGSNQPQHF.

The chain has TRBV5-5 and TRBJ2-1; D uncertain. Germline V gene lookup returns CDR1 SGHKS and CDR2 YYEKEE (reference sequence). The length of the CDR3 is 12 residues. V shed 4 bases and J shed 4 bases, with 6 bases lying between them. The CDR3 nucleotides read TGTGCCAGCAGCGTCGGGTACAATGAGCAGTTCTTC. Its protein product is CASSVGYNEQFF.

The chain uses TRBV6-6 and TRBJ2-5; D not certain. Trimming pared 7 bases from V and 2 bases from J, leaving 11 bases between. CDR1 is MNHNY and CDR2 is SVGAGI in the germline V gene (reference sequence). The CDR3 runs to 13 residues. The CDR3 region has the DNA TGTGCCAGCACCTGGGCAGAGCAAGAGACCCAGTACTTC. Protein product: CASTWAEQETQYF.

This sequence joins TRBV4-2 and TRBJ1-1; unclear D gene. Germline lookup yields CDR1 LGHNA and CDR2 YNFKEQ. Trimming stripped 5 bases from V and 0 bases from J, with 10 bases between. CDR3 length: 14 amino acids. CDR3 protein: CASSVQIMNTEAFF. CDR3 DNA sequence: TGTGCCAGCAGCGTACAGATTATGAACACTGAAGCTTTCTTT.

This chain uses TRBV4-1 with TRBJ2-2, with 8 bases matching TRBD2. The CDR3 consists of 16 residues. The V and J ends lost 2 bases and 2 bases, in that order; junction bases with no gene match: 4. The germline gives CDR1 MGHRA, CDR2 YSYEKL. This CDR3 is CASSQKAGANTGELFF. The CDR3 coding sequence is TGCGCCAGCAGCCAAAAAGCGGGGGCCAACACCGGGGAGCTGTTTTTT.

This clone was found once. This chain joins TRBV9 and TRBJ2-1, with 9 bases matching TRBD2. J gave up 5 bases and V 0 bases, and 9 bases lay outside the gene matches. The CDR3 sequence is 17 residues long. Looked up from germline, CDR1 is SGDLS and CDR2 is YYNGEE. The CDR3 DNA sequence: TGTGCCAGCAGCGTAGGAGCCAGAGCGGGGGGTAACAATGAGCAGTTCTTC. Residues: CASSVGARAGGNNEQFF. The full variable domain, in which reference TRBV9 and TRBJ2-1 provide the parts outside the CDR3, is DSGVTQTPKHLITATGQRVTLRCSPRSGDLSVYWYQQSLDQGLQFLIQYYNGEERAKGNILERFSAQQFPDLHSELNLSSLELGDSALYFCASSVGARAGGNNEQFFGPGTRLTVL.

To note about this clone: Other DNA variants within this sample encode the same CDR3. The rearrangement links TRBV12-3 or TRBV12-4 to TRBJ1-2; a weak D match, TRBD1 (5 bases). The CDR3 covers 12 residues. V gave up 3 bases and J gave up 5 bases, with 7 bases separating them. The CDR3 loop reads CASSFGGYGYTF. CDR3 coding DNA: TGTGCCAGCAGTTTTGGGGGGTATGGCTACACCTTC.

V usage is TRBV7-3 and J usage is TRBJ2-1; 10 bases map to TRBD2. This CDR3 region has 15 residues. Trimming took 4 bases from V and 7 from J; bases not matched to a gene: 7. CDR1 SGHTA and CDR2 FQGTGA come from the germline V gene. The CDR3 DNA follows: TGTGCCAGCAGCTACGGACTAGCGGTGATTAATGAGCAGTTCTTC. This translates into CASSYGLAVINEQFF.